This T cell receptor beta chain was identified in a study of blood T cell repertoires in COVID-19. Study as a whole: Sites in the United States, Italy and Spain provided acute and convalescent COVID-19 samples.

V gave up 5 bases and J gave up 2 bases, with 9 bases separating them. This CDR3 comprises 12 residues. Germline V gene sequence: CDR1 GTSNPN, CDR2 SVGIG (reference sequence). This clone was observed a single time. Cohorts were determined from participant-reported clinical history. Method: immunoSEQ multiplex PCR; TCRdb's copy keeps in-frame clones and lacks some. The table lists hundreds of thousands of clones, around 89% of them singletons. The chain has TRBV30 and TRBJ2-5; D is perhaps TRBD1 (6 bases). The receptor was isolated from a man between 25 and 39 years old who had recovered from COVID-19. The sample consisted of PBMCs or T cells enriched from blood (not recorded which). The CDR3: CAWGDTQETQYF. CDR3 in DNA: TGTGCCTGGGGGGACACACAAGAGACCCAGTACTTC. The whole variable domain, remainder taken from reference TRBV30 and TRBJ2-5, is SQTIHQWPATLVQPVGSPLSLECTVEGTSNPNLYWYRQAAGRGLQLLFYSVGIGQISSEVPQNLSASRPQDRQFILSSKKLLLSDSGFYLCAWGDTQETQYFGPGTRLLVL.